This entry concerns a single TCR beta chain. Antigen specificity is unknown. Germline V gene sequence: CDR1 SGHAT, CDR2 FQNNGV. The CDR3 covers 16 residues. Trimming cost V 0 bases and J 5 bases, with 13 bases left between them. The data are from a study of graft-versus-host responses after intestinal transplantation. About the study: Recipients were all induced with anti-thymocyte globulin, then given tacrolimus and steroids for about 3 years.

Study-wide findings and caveats: Ileal or blood samples showed some GvH clones first, and such clones were also found in recipient marrow.

The method was immunoSEQ multiplex PCR; TCRdb's version includes in-frame clones alone and lacks a portion of them. This sample yields over 65,000 clones, of which approximately 90% are seen a single time; 6.5% to 8.5% belongs to the top ten. The sequences come from unstimulated CD8+ T cells sorted from spleen or lymph node cells, collected before transplant. The chain recombines TRBV11-2 with TRBJ1-4; weak D call: TRBD1 (6 bases). This receptor was obtained from a human donor who was the organ donor for an intestinal transplant. In DNA form, the CDR3 reads TGTGCCAGCAGCTTAGAGGTCGCAGGGGTGAATGAAAAACTGTTTTTT. Its protein product is CASSLEVAGVNEKLFF.